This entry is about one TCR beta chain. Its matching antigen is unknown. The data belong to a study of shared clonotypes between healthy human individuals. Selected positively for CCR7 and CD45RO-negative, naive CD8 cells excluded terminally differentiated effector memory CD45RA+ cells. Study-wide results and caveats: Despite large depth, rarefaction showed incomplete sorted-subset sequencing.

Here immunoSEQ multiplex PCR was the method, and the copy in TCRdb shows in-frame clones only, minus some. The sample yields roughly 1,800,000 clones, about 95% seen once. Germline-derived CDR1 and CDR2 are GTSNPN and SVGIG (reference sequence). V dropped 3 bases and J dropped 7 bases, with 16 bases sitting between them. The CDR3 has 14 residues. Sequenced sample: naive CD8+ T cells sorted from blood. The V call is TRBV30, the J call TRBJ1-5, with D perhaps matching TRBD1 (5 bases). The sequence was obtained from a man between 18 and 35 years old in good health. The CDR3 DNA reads TGTGCCTGGAGCGAGGGGCAGGGTACGCAGCCCCAGCATTTT. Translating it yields CAWSEGQGTQPQHF.